This T cell receptor (beta chain) was profiled in a study of siplizumab effects on memory and regulatory T cells. Per sample, approximately 10^5 TCR templates underwent assay. Libraries were prepared by immunoSEQ multiplex PCR; TCRdb keeps only in-frame clonotypes and omits some of them. This sample has 90,000 to 120,000 clones, with roughly 92% found just once. The sequence was collected from a human donor in good health. Sequenced material: Tregs sorted from blood.

CDR3 coding DNA: TGCGCCAGCACCGAGATAGCAAGCTCCTACAATGAGCAGTTCTTC. It translates to CASTEIASSYNEQFF. This sequence joins TRBV5-1 and TRBJ2-1; no firm D call. The germline V and J ends were trimmed by 6 bases and 0 bases, with 13 bases remaining between them. Germline V lookup: CDR1 SGHRS, CDR2 YFSETQ. This CDR3 comprises 15 residues.